This T cell receptor beta chain was observed in a study of blood T cell repertoires in COVID-19. Study-wide background: The cDNA or gDNA used as material had been derived from T cells, B-cell-depleted T cells, or PBMCs.

CDR3 size: 20 residues. The junction had 16 bases not matched to a gene; V was cut back by 0 bases and J by 4 bases. Germline V gene lookup returns CDR1 LNHNV and CDR2 YYDKDF (reference sequence). Authors' methods: Amplified reference gene primers provided the basis for estimating nucleated cell counts. The table came from immunoSEQ multiplex PCR; TCRdb's copy has only in-frame clones and leaves some out. The DNA was the basis for D and trimming; V, J and clone size are from that table. The sample carries 270,000 or so clones, roughly 86% recorded once. The cohort comprised adults aged 18 to 89 years residing in about two dozen US areas.

The TCR was taken from a woman in her late teens or twenties who had recovered from COVID-19. The specimen sequenced was PBMCs or T cells enriched from blood (not recorded which). The chain carries TRBV15 and TRBJ2-3; 10 bases match TRBD2. The CDR3 spells CATSREASGSGKVGSDTQYF. In DNA, the CDR3 is TGTGCCACCAGCAGAGAGGCTAGCGGGAGCGGTAAGGTTGGTTCAGATACGCAGTATTTT.